This T cell receptor beta chain was recorded in a study of response to subunit inactivated influenza vaccine. Study-wide results and limits: Each seasonal influenza vaccination, the authors suggested, recruits few new T cells.

From the RT-PCR reads, TCRdb called clonotypes with MiXCR, one entry per CDR3 protein. There are approximately 700,000 distinct CDR3 sequences in the sample; 15% to 17% occur only once, and around 10% lies in the top ten. With regard to this clonotype: The antigen remains undetermined.

Sequenced here: PBMCs from blood, sampled about 11 days after vaccination. The receptor's source is a man aged 45 to 65 who received an inactivated influenza vaccine.

The CDR3 here is CASSRSSELETQYF. The CDR3 nucleotides read TGTGCCAGCTCACGGTCGAGCGAGTTAGAGACCCAGTACTTC. V is TRBV18 and J is TRBJ2-5; D is undetermined. Germline CDR1 is KGHSH and CDR2 is LQKENI. The CDR3 covers 14 residues. The V end was cut by 4 bases, the J end by 4 bases, with 13 bases between.